Each of the 5 T cell receptor beta chains below was sequenced from the same sample in a study of OX40 agonist ivuxolimab in advanced cancers. Assay used: immunoSEQ multiplex PCR; TCRdb lists only in-frame clones, some missing. The repertoire consists of about 140,000 clones, with about 93% occurring once and the leading ten covering roughly 0.94%. The sample consisted of CD4+ or CD8+ T cells sorted from blood, taken in a trial of the OX40 agonist ivuxolimab. Every receptor here comes from an adult with an advanced solid tumor such as melanoma, head and neck, liver or kidney cancer.

This rearrangement joins TRBV27 to TRBJ2-5; 9 bases match TRBD1. This CDR3 region has 14 residues. CDR1 is MNHEY, CDR2 SMNVEV, per germline (reference sequence). V was clipped by 6 bases and J by 5 bases; unmatched bases: 7. CDR3 sequence (DNA): TGTGCCAGCAGGCGAGGACAGGGGCCGGAGACCCAGTACTTC. It yields the protein CASRRGQGPETQYF.

This chain links TRBV18 with TRBJ1-1; TRBD1 matches at 12 bases. Germline-derived CDR1 and CDR2 are KGHSH and LQKENI. This CDR3 spans 15 amino acids. The V and J ends lost 3 bases and 5 bases, in that order; junction bases with no gene match: 4. The CDR3 DNA reads TGTGCCAGCTCACCGGGACAGGGGGCGGAGACTGAAGCTTTCTTT. Protein sequence: CASSPGQGAETEAFF.

This chain links TRBV10-3 with TRBJ2-5; the match to TRBD1 covers 7 bases. The DNA end is a closer match to TRBJ2-7, so the J assignment may be wrong. Per the germline V gene, CDR1 is ENHRY and CDR2 is SYGVKD. This CDR3 contains 18 residues. CDR3 sequence: CAISGQGVPKGPSYEQYF. CDR3 DNA sequence: TGTGCCATCAGTGGACAGGGAGTTCCTAAAGGCCCCTCCTACGAGCAGTACTTC.

The chain is built from TRBV5-1 and TRBJ1-3; D uncertain. Deletions cut 4 bases from V and 3 bases from J, with 8 bases between. This CDR3 spans 13 amino acids. Germline-derived CDR1 and CDR2 are SGHRS and YFSETQ. The CDR3 coding sequence is TGCGCCAGCAGCGTGGACCGTGGAAACACCATATATTTT. Translating gives CASSVDRGNTIYF.

This sequence joins TRBV6-5 and TRBJ2-1, with D possibly being TRBD2 (6 bases). Trimming took off 3 bases at V and 2 bases at J, with 8 bases between the two ends. The CDR3 totals 14 residues. Germline loops: CDR1 MNHEY, CDR2 SVGAGI. The CDR3 is CASSYERAYNEQFF. CDR3 DNA sequence: TGTGCCAGCAGTTATGAGCGGGCCTACAATGAGCAGTTCTTC.